One TCR beta chain is described in this entry. Its antigen is undetermined. The protocol was immunoSEQ multiplex PCR, while the TCRdb copy is restricted to in-frame clones and leaves out a portion. The sample yields approximately 81,000 clones, approximately 90% seen once. Germline values: CDR1 LNHNV, CDR2 YYDKDF (reference sequence). Trimming removed 0 bases from V and 3 bases from J, with 14 bases in between. CDR3 length equals 16 residues. The investigators sampled blood at baseline, at cycle 4 day 1, and at cycle 7 day 1. This specimen comes from a study of OX40 agonist ivuxolimab in advanced cancers. As for the study in general: Patients were dosed with the agonistic anti-OX40 (CD134) antibody ivuxolimab. Three patients responded partially, comprising one with hepatocellular carcinoma and two with cutaneous melanoma. Regarding the study as a whole: Near-lowest levels of clonal expansion characterized partial responders at 0.1-3.0 mg/kg.

This receptor was taken from an adult with an advanced solid tumor such as melanoma, head and neck, liver or kidney cancer. The source was CD4+ or CD8+ T cells sorted from blood, collected in a trial of the OX40 agonist ivuxolimab. V usage is TRBV15 and J usage is TRBJ2-5, with D perhaps matching TRBD1 (6 bases). In DNA, the CDR3 is TGTGCCACCAGCAGAGATAGTTGGTCAGGGGAAGAGACCCAGTACTTC. Protein: CATSRDSWSGEETQYF.